These 10 T cell receptor beta chains were all obtained from the same sample, sequenced in a study of blood T cell repertoires in COVID-19. This table comes from immunoSEQ multiplex PCR, and its TCRdb copy is limited to in-frame clones, with some not included. This table has roughly 52,000 clones, about 86% appearing once. Sequencing was carried out using peripheral blood. The receptor source for this set is a human donor in a cohort sampled during active COVID-19.

The chain employs TRBV9 and TRBJ1-4; 8 positions match TRBD1. V dropped 4 bases and J dropped 5; count of bases not matched to a gene: 7. CDR3 length equals 15 residues. Germline V gives CDR1 SGDLS, CDR2 YYNGEE. The CDR3 sequence is CASSTGQGENEKLFF. The CDR3 region has the DNA TGTGCCAGCAGCACAGGACAGGGTGAAAATGAAAAACTGTTTTTT.

This clone is a singleton in its sample. The chain has TRBV13 and TRBJ1-1, with 10 bases fitting TRBD1. The germline V gene encodes CDR1 PRHDT and CDR2 FYEKMQ (reference sequence). This CDR3 has 15 amino acids. V gave up 5 bases and J gave up 4 bases; unmatched junction bases: 7. CDR3 nucleotides: TGTGCCAGCAGCAGGGGACAGGGGATAAGCACTGAAGCTTTCTTT. Translating it yields CASSRGQGISTEAFF.

This chain links TRBV11-3 with TRBJ2-7; 7 bases are shared with TRBD1. Trimming removed 2 bases from V and 4 bases from J; junction bases left unmatched: 2. CDR3 length: 13 residues. Germline-derived CDR1 and CDR2 are SGHNT and YENEEA. This CDR3 reads CASSLSGGYEQYF. The CDR3 DNA reads TGTGCCAGCAGCTTATCAGGGGGTTACGAGCAGTACTTC.

This clone is a singleton in its sample. The chain combines TRBV30 with TRBJ2-5; D gene ambiguous. Trimming pared 0 bases from V and 1 base from J, leaving 6 bases between. Germline CDR1 is GTSNPN and CDR2 is SVGIG (reference sequence). CDR3 length equals 13 residues. The CDR3 nucleotides read TGTGCCTGGAGTGTCTTTCCCCAAGAGACCCAGTACTTC. As protein: CAWSVFPQETQYF.

V gene TRBV7-9 combines with J gene TRBJ2-2, with 11 bases that match TRBD2. The germline V gene encodes CDR1 SEHNR and CDR2 FQNEAQ (reference sequence). This CDR3 region has 18 residues. The junction had 13 bases not matched to a gene; V was cut back by 5 bases and J by 5 bases. The CDR3 DNA follows: TGTGCCAGCAGCCAGCGGCGGCTAGCGGGGGGAAGGACCGGGGAGCTGTTTTTT. Translation gives CASSQRRLAGGRTGELFF.

The rearrangement links TRBV7-9 to TRBJ1-3; possibly TRBD1 for D (5 bases). The CDR3 is made up of 16 amino acids. CDR1 SEHNR and CDR2 FQNEAQ come from the germline V gene (reference sequence). Trimming left V 5 bases short and J 9 bases short, with 23 bases between. The CDR3 coding sequence is TGTGCCAGCAGCCCGAGACCGGGGGAGGGTGTTGCCACCATATATTTT. Protein product: CASSPRPGEGVATIYF.

This sequence joins TRBV7-2 and TRBJ2-7; D is unresolved. This CDR3 region has 15 residues. V lost 6 bases and J 5 bases, leaving 20 bases between the germline ends. Germline V gives CDR1 SGHTA, CDR2 FQGNSA. The DNA of the CDR3 is TGTGCCAGCAGTTTTAACCCGACCCAGCGCCACGAGCAGTACTTC. Its translation: CASSFNPTQRHEQYF.

J is TRBJ1-6 and V is TRBV7-9, with D possibly TRBD1 on 5 matching bases. CDR1 and CDR2 (germline): SEHNR, FQNEAQ (reference sequence). CDR3 length equals 14 residues. The V gene lost 3 bases and the J gene lost 5 bases, with 8 bases spanning the gap. The CDR3 here is CASSLGQNNSPLHF. As DNA, the CDR3 is TGTGCCAGCAGCTTGGGGCAGAATAATTCACCCCTCCACTTT.

The chain joins TRBV21-1 to TRBJ1-4. TRBV21-1 is labeled a pseudogene. The CDR3 totals 18 residues. The CDR3 DNA reads TGTGCCAGCAAGAGGCCTAGACCCCACGACGTAGCTAATGAAAAACTGTTTTTT. This encodes CASKRPRPHDVANEKLFF.

The chain has TRBV6-2 or TRBV6-3 and TRBJ1-2; no clear D. CDR3 length: 14 amino acids. Germline values: CDR1 MNHEY, CDR2 SVGEGT. Trimming left V 1 base short and J 4 bases short, with 10 bases between. The CDR3 loop reads CASSYYREGYGYTF. The CDR3 DNA reads TGTGCCAGCAGTTACTACCGCGAGGGCTATGGCTACACCTTC.